The present T cell receptor beta chain was sequenced within a study of cytomegalovirus exposure and HLA in healthy donors. Findings and limits, study-wide: A later analysis linked 15,000 to 20,000 TCR beta sequences to HLA alleles at 0.05 false discovery rate. An analysis was carried out later, and it reportedly showed fewer N-insertions in an Asian-associated ancestry cluster than the approximately 610-donor mean. Later analysis showed TCR association rates varying by HLA locus, highest for DRB1 and lowest for HLA-C.

13 Jbeta primers and 60 Vbeta primers were used for the PCR. The method was immunoSEQ multiplex PCR; TCRdb's version includes in-frame clones alone and lacks a portion of them. Of approximately 190,000 clones in the sample, approximately 88% were seen once. V was clipped by 5 bases and J by 5 bases, with 11 bases between them. The length of the CDR3 is 13 residues. Germline-derived CDR1 and CDR2 are SGHNT and YYREEE (reference sequence). On this clone: Its target is unknown.

Sequenced sample: PBMCs. This chain uses TRBV5-4 with TRBJ2-1; D gene uncertain. This TCR was sampled from a woman aged 45-59 years in good health and CMV-seropositive. As DNA, the CDR3 is TGTGCCAGCAGTCCTTGGCTGAACAATGAGCAGTTCTTC. Its protein is CASSPWLNNEQFF.